This T cell receptor (beta chain) was sequenced in a study of blood T cell repertoires in COVID-19. Study details: PBMCs, B-cell-depleted T cells, or T cells provided the cDNA or gDNA that made up the material.

This CDR3 comprises 16 residues. Germline CDR1 is MNHEY and CDR2 is SVGEGT. Deletions cut 7 bases from V and 2 bases from J, with 18 bases between. Clones were read by immunoSEQ multiplex PCR, and TCRdb kept only the in-frame ones, dropping some. The sample shows some 210,000 clones, 81% of them seen only once. This clone appeared once. The chain carries TRBV6-2 or TRBV6-3 and TRBJ1-5; D call uncertain. This TCR derives from a woman aged 45-65 years with acute COVID-19. Sequencing used PBMCs or T cells enriched from blood (not recorded which). The CDR3 DNA reads as TGTGCCAGCATCCCCCGAGGGCGGGGTGGCAATCAGCCCCAGCATTTT. Amino acids: CASIPRGRGGNQPQHF.